Each of the 14 T cell receptor beta chains below was sequenced from the same sample in a study of cytomegalovirus exposure and HLA in healthy donors. Primers: 60 Vbeta forward and 13 Jbeta reverse. TCRdb's table, derived via immunoSEQ multiplex PCR, lists solely in-frame clones and lacks some. The table includes around 190,000 clones, around 83% detected once. Source material: PBMCs. The receptors were gathered from a man aged 35 to 55 in good health and CMV-seropositive.

J is TRBJ2-7 and V is TRBV5-6; 7 nucleotides align to TRBD1. The CDR3 runs 17 residues. V gave up 2 bases and J gave up 2 bases; unmatched junction bases: 13. Germline CDR1 reads SGHDT; CDR2 reads YYEEEE. Here the CDR3 DNA reads TGTGCCAGCAGCTTAAAGACTTACCGGGACAGTCCCTACGAGCAGTACTTC. It encodes CASSLKTYRDSPYEQYF.

The chain combines TRBV9 with TRBJ2-7, with 8 bases matching TRBD2. This CDR3 comprises 14 residues. Germline V lookup: CDR1 SGDLS, CDR2 YYNGEE. The junction had 5 bases not matched to a gene; V was cut back by 0 bases and J by 6 bases. The CDR3 DNA sequence: TGTGCCAGCAGCGTAGATTGGACTAGCCTCGAGCAGTACTTC. This encodes CASSVDWTSLEQYF.

This clone appeared a few times. The V gene is TRBV6-1, the J gene TRBJ1-1; D uncertain. V was shortened by 1 base and J by 6 bases, with 6 bases between the two germline ends. The germline gives CDR1 MNHNS, CDR2 SASEGT. This CDR3 region has 12 residues. CDR3: CASSEVFSEAFF. The CDR3 DNA reads TGTGCCAGCAGTGAAGTATTCTCTGAAGCTTTCTTT.

V usage is TRBV5-5 and J usage is TRBJ1-4; 9 nucleotides match TRBD1. CDR3 size: 16 residues. The germline V gene has CDR1 SGHKS and CDR2 YYEKEE (reference sequence). Trimming cost V 4 bases and J 1 base; bases outside gene matches: 5. The CDR3 loop is CASSLGQGGTNEKLFF. The CDR3 DNA is TGTGCCAGCAGCCTGGGACAGGGCGGAACTAATGAAAAACTGTTTTTT.

The rearrangement joins TRBV6-1 to TRBJ2-1, with 7 bases identical to TRBD1. Trimming took 7 bases from V and 0 from J; bases not matched to a gene: 3. The CDR3 contains 14 residues. The germline CDR1 and CDR2 sequences are MNHNS and SASEGT. Here the CDR3 DNA reads TGTGCCAGCAATAGGGACAGCTCCTACAATGAGCAGTTCTTC. It specifies CASNRDSSYNEQFF.

The CDR3 DNA is TGTGCCAGCAGCATTAGCGGGTCCCAGGGGGAGACCCAGTACTTC. Residues: CASSISGSQGETQYF. The genes are TRBV7-2 and TRBJ2-5; the D gene is possibly TRBD2 (7 bases). V lost 5 bases and J lost 5, with 18 bases in between. The CDR3 extends over 15 amino acids. CDR1 is SGHTA and CDR2 is FQGNSA in the germline V gene.

The rearrangement uses TRBV18 and TRBJ2-7; D is perhaps TRBD1 (6 bases). Looked up from germline, CDR1 is KGHSH and CDR2 is LQKENI. The CDR3 runs 12 residues. Trimming removed 5 bases at V and 6 bases at J, with 11 bases between. CDR3 in amino acids: CASSTGSREQYF. CDR3 bases: TGTGCCAGCTCAACAGGGTCCCGCGAGCAGTACTTC.

Of note for this clone: This sample includes further DNA sequences coding for the same CDR3. The genes are TRBV2 and TRBJ1-2; D remains ambiguous. The CDR3 spans 11 residues. Germline V gives CDR1 SNHLY, CDR2 FYNNEI. Trimming took off 3 bases at V and 5 bases at J, with 4 bases between the two ends. CDR3: CASSDSYGYTF. CDR3 coding DNA: TGTGCCAGCAGTGACTCGTATGGCTACACCTTC. Full variable domain (outside the CDR3, taken from reference TRBV2 and TRBJ1-2): EPEVTQTPSHQVTQMGQEVILRCVPISNHLYFYWYRQILGQKVEFLVSFYNNEISEKSEIFDDQFSVERPDGSNFTLKIRSTKLEDSAMYFCASSDSYGYTFGSGTRLTVV.

This chain joins TRBV6-6 and TRBJ2-7, with 8 bases that match TRBD1. Germline CDR1 is MNHNY and CDR2 is SVGAGI (reference sequence). The CDR3 covers 15 residues. The trim removed 5 bases at V and 1 base at J, leaving 7 bases unmatched. The CDR3 DNA is TGTGCCAGCAGTACCGAAAGGACAGGGTCCTACGAGCAGTACTTC. Translation: CASSTERTGSYEQYF.

The rearrangement joins TRBV11-2 to TRBJ1-2; D is perhaps TRBD1 (6 bases). Trimming took off 1 base at V and 4 bases at J, with 22 bases between the two ends. From germline, CDR1 is SGHAT and CDR2 FQNNGV. The CDR3 loop spans 18 amino acids. CDR3 loop: CASSLVGRSTRGAYGYTF. In DNA form, the CDR3 reads TGTGCCAGCAGCTTAGTGGGGCGGAGTACCAGGGGCGCCTATGGCTACACCTTC.

CDR3 region: CASSGGGRASYNEQFF. The CDR3 DNA reads TGTGCCAGCAGCGGGGGGGGCAGGGCGTCCTACAATGAGCAGTTCTTC. The chain recombines TRBV5-4 with TRBJ2-1, with D maybe TRBD2 (7 bases). Trimming left V 4 bases short and J 1 base short, with 15 bases between. CDR1 and CDR2 from the germline V gene are SGHNT and YYREEE (reference sequence). The CDR3 totals 16 residues.

A few counts support this clone. The chain recombines TRBV10-3 with TRBJ2-7; TRBD1 matches 7 bases. V lost 3 bases to trimming and J lost 6 bases; unmatched junction nucleotides: 11. Germline lookup yields CDR1 ENHRY and CDR2 SYGVKD. This CDR3 is 15 amino acids long. CDR3 protein: CAISESEKAGGEQYF. The CDR3, as DNA: TGTGCCATCAGTGAATCGGAGAAAGCAGGGGGCGAGCAGTACTTC.

The V call is TRBV20-1, the J call TRBJ1-2; no clear D. Trimming removed 4 bases from V and 13 bases from J, with 16 bases in between. There are 11 residues in the CDR3. In germline, CDR1 is DFQATT, CDR2 SNEGSKA (reference sequence). CDR3 sequence reads: CSATPEVHITF. Here the CDR3 DNA reads TGCAGTGCTACCCCCGAAGTTCACATCACCTTC.

This chain joins TRBV19 and TRBJ2-1; 9 bases agree with TRBD2. From germline, CDR1 is LNHDA and CDR2 SQIVND (reference sequence). Germline trimming cut 8 bases from V and 1 base from J; bases unmatched to any gene: 6. The CDR3 contains 15 residues. The CDR3 nucleotides are TGTGCCAGTGGCCTCACTAGCGGGTCCTACAATGAGCAGTTCTTC. It specifies CASGLTSGSYNEQFF.